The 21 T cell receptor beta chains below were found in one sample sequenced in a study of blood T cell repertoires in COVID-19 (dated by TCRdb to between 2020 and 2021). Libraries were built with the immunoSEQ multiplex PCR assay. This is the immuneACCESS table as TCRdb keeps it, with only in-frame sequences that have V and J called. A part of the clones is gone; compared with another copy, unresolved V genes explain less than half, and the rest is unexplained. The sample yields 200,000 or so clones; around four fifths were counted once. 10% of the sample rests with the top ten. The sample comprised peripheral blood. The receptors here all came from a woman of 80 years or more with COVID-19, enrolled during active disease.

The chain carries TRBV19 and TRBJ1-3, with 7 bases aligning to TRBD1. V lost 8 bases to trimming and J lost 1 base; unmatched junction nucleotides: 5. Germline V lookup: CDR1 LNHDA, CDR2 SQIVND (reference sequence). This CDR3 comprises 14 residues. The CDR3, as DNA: TGTGCCAGTGCACCGGACAGGTCTGGAAACACCATATATTTT. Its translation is CASAPDRSGNTIYF. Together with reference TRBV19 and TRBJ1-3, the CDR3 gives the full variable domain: DGGITQSPKYLFRKEGQNVTLSCEQNLNHDAMYWYRQDPGQGLRLIYYSQIVNDFQKGDIAEGYSVSREKKESFPLTVTSAQKNPTAFYLCASAPDRSGNTIYFGEGSWLTVV.

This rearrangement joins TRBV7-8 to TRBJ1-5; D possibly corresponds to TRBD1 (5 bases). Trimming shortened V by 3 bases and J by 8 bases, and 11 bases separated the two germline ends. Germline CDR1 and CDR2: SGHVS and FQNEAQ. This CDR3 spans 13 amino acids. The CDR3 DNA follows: TGTGCCAGCAGCTTCGGGGGTGACGAGCCCCAGCATTTT. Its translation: CASSFGGDEPQHF.

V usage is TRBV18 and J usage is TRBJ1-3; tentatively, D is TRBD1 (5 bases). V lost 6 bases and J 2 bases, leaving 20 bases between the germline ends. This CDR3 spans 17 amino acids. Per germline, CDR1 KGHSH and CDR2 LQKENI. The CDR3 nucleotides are TGTGCCAGCTCCCGTAATGGGGCAGGTCAGCCTGGAAACACCATATATTTT. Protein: CASSRNGAGQPGNTIYF.

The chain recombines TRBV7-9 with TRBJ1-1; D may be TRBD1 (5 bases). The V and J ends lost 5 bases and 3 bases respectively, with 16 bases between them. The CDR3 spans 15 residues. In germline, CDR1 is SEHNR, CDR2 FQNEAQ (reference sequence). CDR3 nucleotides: TGTGCCAGCAGCCCCTCGGGGTGGGGGGACACTGAAGCTTTCTTT. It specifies CASSPSGWGDTEAFF.

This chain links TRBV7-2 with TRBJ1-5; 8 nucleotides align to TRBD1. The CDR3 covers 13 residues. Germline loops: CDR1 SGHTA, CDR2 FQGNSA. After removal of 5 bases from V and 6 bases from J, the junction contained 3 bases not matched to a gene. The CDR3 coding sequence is TGTGCCAGCAGCGACAGGGGTGGTCAGCCCCAGCATTTT. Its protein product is CASSDRGGQPQHF.

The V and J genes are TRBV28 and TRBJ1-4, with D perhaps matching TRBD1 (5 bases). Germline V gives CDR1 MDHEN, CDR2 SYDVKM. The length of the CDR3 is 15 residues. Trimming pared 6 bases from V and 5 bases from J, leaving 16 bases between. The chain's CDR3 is CASRPSRGGNEKLFF. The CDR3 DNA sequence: TGTGCCAGCAGACCCAGTAGGGGTGGGAATGAAAAACTGTTTTTT.

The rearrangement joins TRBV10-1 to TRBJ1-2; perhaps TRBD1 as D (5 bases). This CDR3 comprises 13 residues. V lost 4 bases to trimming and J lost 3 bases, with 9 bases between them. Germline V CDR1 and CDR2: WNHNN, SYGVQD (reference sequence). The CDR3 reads CASSVGVDYGYTF. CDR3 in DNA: TGCGCCAGCAGTGTAGGGGTCGACTATGGCTACACCTTC.

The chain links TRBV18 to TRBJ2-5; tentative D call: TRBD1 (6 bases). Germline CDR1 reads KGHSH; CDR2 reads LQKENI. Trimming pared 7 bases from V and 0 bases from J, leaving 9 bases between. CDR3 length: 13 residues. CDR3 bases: TGTGCCAGCTTAAGGGGGTACCAAGAGACCCAGTACTTC. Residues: CASLRGYQETQYF.

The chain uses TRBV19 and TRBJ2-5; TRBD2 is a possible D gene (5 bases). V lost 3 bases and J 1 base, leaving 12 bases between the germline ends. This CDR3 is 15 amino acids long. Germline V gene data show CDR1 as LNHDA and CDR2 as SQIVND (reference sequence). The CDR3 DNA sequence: TGTGCCAGTAGTATGAACGGGGTGATCCAAGAGACCCAGTACTTC. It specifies CASSMNGVIQETQYF.

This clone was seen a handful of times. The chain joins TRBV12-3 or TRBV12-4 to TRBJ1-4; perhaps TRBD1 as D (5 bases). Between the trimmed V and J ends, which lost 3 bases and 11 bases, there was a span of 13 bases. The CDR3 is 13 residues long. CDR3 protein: CASSLGPVGKLFF. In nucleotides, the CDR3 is TGTGCCAGCAGTTTGGGGCCGGTGGGGAAACTGTTTTTT.

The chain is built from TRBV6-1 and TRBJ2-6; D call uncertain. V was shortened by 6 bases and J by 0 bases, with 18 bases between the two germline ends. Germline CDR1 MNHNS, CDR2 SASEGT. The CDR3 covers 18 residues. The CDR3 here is CASSEKETFGSGANVLTF. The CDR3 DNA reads TGTGCCAGCAGCGAAAAGGAGACCTTCGGCTCTGGGGCCAACGTCCTGACTTTC.

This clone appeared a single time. The CDR3 sequence is CASKWSSGSTDTQYF. The CDR3 nucleotides are TGTGCCAGCAAGTGGTCTAGCGGAAGCACAGATACGCAGTATTTT. This rearrangement joins TRBV2 to TRBJ2-3; 7 bases agree with TRBD2. The CDR3 is 15 residues long. Germline assignment: CDR1 SNHLY and CDR2 FYNNEI. Unmatched junction bases numbered 7, after V lost 7 bases and J lost 0 bases.

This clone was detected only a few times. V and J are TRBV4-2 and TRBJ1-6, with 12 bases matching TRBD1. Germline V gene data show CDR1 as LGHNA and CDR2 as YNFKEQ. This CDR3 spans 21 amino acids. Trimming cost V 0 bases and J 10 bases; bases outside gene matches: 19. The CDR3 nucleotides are TGTGCCAGCAGCCAAGACACCACCGGGGGACAGGGGGCGAGATTTTGGTCACCCCTCCACTTT. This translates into CASSQDTTGGQGARFWSPLHF.

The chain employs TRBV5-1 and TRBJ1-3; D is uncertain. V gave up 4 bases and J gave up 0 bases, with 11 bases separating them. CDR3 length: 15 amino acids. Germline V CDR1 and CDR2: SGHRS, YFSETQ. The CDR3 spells CASSDSGHSGNTIYF. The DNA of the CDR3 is TGCGCCAGCAGCGATTCAGGTCACTCTGGAAACACCATATATTTT.

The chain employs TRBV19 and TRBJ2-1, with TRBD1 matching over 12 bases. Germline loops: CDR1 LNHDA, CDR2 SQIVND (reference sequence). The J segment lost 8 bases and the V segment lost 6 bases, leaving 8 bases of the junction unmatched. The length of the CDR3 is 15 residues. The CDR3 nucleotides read TGTGCCAGTAGGAAGGGGACAGGGGGCCTCGATGAGCAGTTCTTC. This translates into CASRKGTGGLDEQFF.

This CDR3 is CASSLGGAGYGYTF. For the CDR3, the DNA is TGTGCCAGCAGTTTAGGGGGCGCGGGCTATGGCTACACCTTC. This rearrangement joins TRBV28 to TRBJ1-2; D is possibly TRBD1 (6 bases). The CDR3 loop spans 14 amino acids. Trimming removed 2 bases at V and 4 bases at J, with 11 bases between. Germline loops: CDR1 MDHEN, CDR2 SYDVKM.

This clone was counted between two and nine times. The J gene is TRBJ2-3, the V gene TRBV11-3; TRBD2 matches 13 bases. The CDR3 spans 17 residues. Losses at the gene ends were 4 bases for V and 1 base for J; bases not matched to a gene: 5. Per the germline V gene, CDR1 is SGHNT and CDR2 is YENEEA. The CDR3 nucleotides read TGTGCCAGCAGCTCGACTAGCGGGGGGTCTGGCACAGATACGCAGTATTTT. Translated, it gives CASSSTSGGSGTDTQYF. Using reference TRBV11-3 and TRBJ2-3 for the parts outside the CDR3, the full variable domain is EAGVVQSPRYKIIEKKQPVAFWCNPISGHNTLYWYLQNLGQGPELLIRYENEEAVDDSQLPKDRFSAERLKGVDSTLKIQPAELGDSAVYLCASSSTSGGSGTDTQYFGPGTRLTVL.

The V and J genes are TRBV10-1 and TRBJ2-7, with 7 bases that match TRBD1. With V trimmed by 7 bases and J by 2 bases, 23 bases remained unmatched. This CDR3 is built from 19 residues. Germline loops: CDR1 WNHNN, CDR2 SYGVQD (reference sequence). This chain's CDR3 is CASTKGQEKSCPPTYEQYV. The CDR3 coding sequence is TGCGCCAGCACCAAAGGACAGGAGAAATCCTGCCCCCCGACCTACGAGCAGTACGTC.

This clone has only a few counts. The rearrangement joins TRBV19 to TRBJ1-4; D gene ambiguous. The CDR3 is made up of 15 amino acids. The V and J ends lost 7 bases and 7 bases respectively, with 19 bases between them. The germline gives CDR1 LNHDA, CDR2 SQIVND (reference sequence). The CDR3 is CASMNAGGLGEKLFF. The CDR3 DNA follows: TGTGCCAGTATGAATGCGGGAGGGTTAGGTGAAAAACTGTTTTTT.

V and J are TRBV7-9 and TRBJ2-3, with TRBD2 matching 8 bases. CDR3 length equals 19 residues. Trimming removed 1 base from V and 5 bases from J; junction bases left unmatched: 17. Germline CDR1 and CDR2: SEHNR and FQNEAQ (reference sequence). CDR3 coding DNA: TGTGCCAGCAGCTTAGGTTCCGGTCTAGCGGGTCGCGGGGGAGATACGCAGTATTTT. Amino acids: CASSLGSGLAGRGGDTQYF.

DNA of the CDR3: TGCGCCAGCAGCCCCCTCAGACAGGGAGGCGGAAACACCATATATTTT. Encoded protein: CASSPLRQGGGNTIYF. The rearrangement links TRBV5-1 to TRBJ1-3, with 7 bases fitting TRBD1. Germline CDR1 is SGHRS and CDR2 is YFSETQ. This CDR3 is built from 16 residues. Trimming at V came to 4 bases and at J to 4 bases, leaving 11 bases not matched to a gene.